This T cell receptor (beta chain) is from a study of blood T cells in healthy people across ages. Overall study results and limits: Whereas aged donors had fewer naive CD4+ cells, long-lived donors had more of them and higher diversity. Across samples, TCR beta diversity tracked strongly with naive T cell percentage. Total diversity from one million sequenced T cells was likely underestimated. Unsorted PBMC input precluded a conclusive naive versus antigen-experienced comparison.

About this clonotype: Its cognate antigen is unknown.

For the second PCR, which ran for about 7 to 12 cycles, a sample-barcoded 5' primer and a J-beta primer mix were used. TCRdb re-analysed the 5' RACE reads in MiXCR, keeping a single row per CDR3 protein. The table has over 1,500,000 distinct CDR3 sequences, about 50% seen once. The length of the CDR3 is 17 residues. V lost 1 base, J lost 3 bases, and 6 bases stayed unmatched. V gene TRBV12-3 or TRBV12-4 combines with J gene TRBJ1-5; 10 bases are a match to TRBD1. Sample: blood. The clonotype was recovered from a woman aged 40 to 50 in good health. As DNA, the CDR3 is TGTGCCAGCAGTTTAGAGATGGGACAGGGGAACAATCAGCCCCAGCATTTT. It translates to CASSLEMGQGNNQPQHF.